The next 20 T cell receptor beta chains were all read from a single sample in a study of T-cell reconstitution after alpha-beta-depleted transplantation in children. The TCRbeta library was prepared with unique molecular identifiers. TCRdb independently ran MiXCR on the PCR reads; one entry per CDR3 protein. The data hold 700,000 or so distinct CDR3 sequences, with 10% to 15% observed a single time. The sequencing here drew on PBMCs, taken before TCRalphabeta/CD19-depleted stem cell transplant. The source of these receptors is a girl aged 2 to 9 with congenital amegakaryocytic thrombocytopenia, due to receive a stem cell transplant.

A few counts support this clonotype. This sequence joins TRBV5-1 and TRBJ2-4; 10 positions agree with TRBD2. Trimming cost V 0 bases and J 5 bases; bases outside gene matches: 2. This CDR3 is built from 15 residues. Looked up from germline, CDR1 is SGHRS and CDR2 is YFSETQ. Here the CDR3 reads CASSLDGLAENIQYF. The CDR3 DNA reads TGCGCCAGCAGCTTGGATGGACTAGCGGAAAACATTCAGTACTTC.

At least ten counts were recorded for this clonotype. The chain combines TRBV7-3 with TRBJ2-5; D may be TRBD2 (6 bases). The CDR3 loop spans 15 amino acids. Between the trimmed V and J ends, which lost 2 bases and 1 base, there was a span of 11 bases. Germline loops: CDR1 SGHTA, CDR2 FQGTGA. The CDR3 DNA reads TGTGCCAGCAGCTTATTCCCGGGACTCCAAGAGACCCAGTACTTC. It is translated as CASSLFPGLQETQYF. The whole variable domain, remainder taken from reference TRBV7-3 and TRBJ2-5, is GAGVSQTPSNKVTEKGKYVELRCDPISGHTALYWYRQSLGQGPEFLIYFQGTGAADDSGLPNDRFFAVRPEGSVSTLKIQRTERGDSAVYLCASSLFPGLQETQYFGPGTRLLVL.

This clonotype was seen just once. The V gene is TRBV4-1, the J gene TRBJ2-2, with 9 bases identical to TRBD2. Per germline, CDR1 MGHRA and CDR2 YSYEKL. The CDR3 extends over 16 amino acids. The junction had 14 bases not matched to a gene; V was cut back by 4 bases and J by 11 bases. The DNA for the CDR3 is TGCGCCAGCAGCCCTCAGACTAGCGGATCCAGCGGCGAGCTGTTTTTT. This sequence encodes CASSPQTSGSSGELFF.

The table lists this clonotype with a few counts. The chain joins TRBV2 to TRBJ1-5; D possibly corresponds to TRBD1 (6 bases). V lost 6 bases and J 6 bases, leaving 24 bases between the germline ends. This CDR3 spans 17 amino acids. From germline, CDR1 is SNHLY and CDR2 FYNNEI. In DNA form, the CDR3 reads TGTGCCAGCAGGGGGACGGAGGGGGGCGGTTTAGGTCAGCCCCAGCATTTT. Protein: CASRGTEGGGLGQPQHF.

This clonotype showed up just a few times. The chain joins TRBV7-6 to TRBJ2-4, with D uncertain. The CDR3 totals 14 residues. The germline V and J ends were trimmed by 4 bases and 8 bases, with 15 bases remaining between them. Germline-derived CDR1 and CDR2 are SGHVS and FNYEAQ. The CDR3 protein is CASSSLDSKDIQYF. CDR3 nucleotides: TGTGCCAGCAGCTCCCTCGATTCCAAGGACATTCAGTACTTC.

The chain couples TRBV5-1 to TRBJ1-3; tentative D call: TRBD1 (5 bases). The CDR3 is 16 residues long. Germline CDR1 and CDR2: SGHRS and YFSETQ. Trimming removed 0 bases at V and 0 bases at J, with 10 bases between. CDR3 nucleotide sequence: TGCGCCAGCAGCTTGGGCGACAGCAGCTCTGGAAACACCATATATTTT. Protein product: CASSLGDSSSGNTIYF.

This clonotype has at least ten counts. The chain has TRBV27 and TRBJ2-1; TRBD2 matches at 7 bases. This CDR3 comprises 15 residues. Germline lookup yields CDR1 MNHEY and CDR2 SMNVEV (reference sequence). J lost 0 bases, V lost 4 bases, and 3 bases had no gene match. CDR3 residues: CASSSGGGSYNEQFF. Here the CDR3 DNA reads TGTGCCAGCAGTTCCGGCGGGGGCTCCTACAATGAGCAGTTCTTC.

At least ten counts were recorded for this clonotype. This rearrangement joins TRBV10-3 to TRBJ2-7; D is ambiguous. Germline V gene data show CDR1 as ENHRY and CDR2 as SYGVKD. This CDR3 region has 13 residues. V lost 4 bases to trimming and J lost 1 base, with 8 bases between them. CDR3 DNA: TGTGCCATCAGTGGCGACGGGTCCTACGAGCAGTACTTC. Translation: CAISGDGSYEQYF.

Only a few counts were recorded for this clonotype. The rearrangement joins TRBV20-1 to TRBJ2-5, with D unresolved. Deletions cut 5 bases from V and 4 bases from J, with 17 bases between. In germline, CDR1 is DFQATT, CDR2 SNEGSKA (reference sequence). The CDR3 has 14 residues. CDR3 coding DNA: TGCAGTGCTCCGATTGAGTTTCGGCCAGAGACCCAGTACTTC. It encodes CSAPIEFRPETQYF.

With regard to this clonotype: This sequence may be a read error, since a much larger clone differs from it by one base. The chain is built from TRBV20-1 and TRBJ2-3, with 8 bases fitting TRBD2. Germline V gives CDR1 DFQATT, CDR2 SNEGSKA (reference sequence). This CDR3 comprises 19 residues. CDR3 sequence: CSARDLAEPGLDVADTHYF. The CDR3 DNA follows: TGCAGTGCTAGAGATCTGGCAGAGCCGGGACTAGACGTGGCAGATACGCATTATTTT.

This clonotype occurred many times. The V and J genes are TRBV6-1 and TRBJ1-5; D gene uncertain. The V end lost 0 bases, the J end lost 7 bases, and 7 bases lay between the germline ends. Germline V gene sequence: CDR1 MNHNS, CDR2 SASEGT. The CDR3 contains 13 residues. The chain's CDR3 is CASSEAYSQPQHF. The CDR3 DNA is TGTGCCAGCAGTGAAGCGTACTCCCAGCCCCAGCATTTT.

In its sample, this clonotype was seen many times. The V call is TRBV5-1, the J call TRBJ1-2; the D gene is possibly TRBD1 (5 bases). The V gene's germline CDR1 is SGHRS and CDR2 YFSETQ. Trimming took off 4 bases at V and 9 bases at J, with 19 bases between the two ends. The CDR3 is 14 amino acids. CDR3: CASSQGPTVPSYTF. CDR3 nucleotides: TGCGCCAGCAGCCAGGGCCCTACCGTTCCGAGCTACACCTTC.

The chain carries TRBV3-1 and TRBJ2-7; possibly TRBD2 for D (6 bases). Germline V gene data show CDR1 as LGHDT and CDR2 as YNNKEL (reference sequence). The CDR3 extends over 14 amino acids. V was trimmed by 4 bases and J by 2 bases, leaving 12 bases between them. This CDR3 is CASSRSGDPYEQYF. CDR3 sequence (DNA): TGTGCCAGCAGCCGTTCGGGGGATCCCTACGAGCAGTACTTC.

In nucleotides, the CDR3 is TGCGCCAGCAGTGCGGGCCCCCAGGTAGAGCAGTACTTC. Protein product: CASSAGPQVEQYF. The genes are TRBV5-1 and TRBJ2-7, with a possible D match to TRBD2 (5 bases). The CDR3 covers 13 residues. Germline CDR1 is SGHRS and CDR2 is YFSETQ. The V end was cut by 5 bases, the J end by 7 bases, with 16 bases between.

In this sample, this clonotype turned up once. A much larger clone sits a single nucleotide away, making a read error possible. This chain connects TRBV3-1 to TRBJ1-1; D might be TRBD1 (5 bases). V was pared by 2 bases and J by 5 bases, with 15 bases between. Germline CDR1 LGHDT, CDR2 YNNKEL (reference sequence). The CDR3 contains 15 residues. As DNA, the CDR3 is TGTGCCAGCAGCCAACCGGGGCTATCAAAGACTGAAGCTTTCTTT. This codes for CASSQPGLSKTEAFF.

The CDR3 DNA is TGTGCCAGCAGCCCTGGACAGGGTGACTCTGGGGCCAACGTCCTGACTTTC. It yields the protein CASSPGQGDSGANVLTF. The chain carries TRBV5-6 and TRBJ2-6, with 8 positions matching TRBD1. The CDR3 totals 17 residues. Germline V gives CDR1 SGHDT, CDR2 YYEEEE. Trimming cost V 4 bases and J 0 bases; bases outside gene matches: 6.

This clonotype was seen ten or more times. The chain joins TRBV12-3 or TRBV12-4 to TRBJ2-5; D might be TRBD1 or TRBD2, each matching 6 bases. The CDR3 spans 12 residues. Trimming cost V 11 bases and J 5 bases, with 15 bases left between them. CDR3 sequence: CASGGIGETQYF. The CDR3 nucleotides are TGTGCCTCCGGGGGCATAGGGGAGACCCAGTACTTC.

This clonotype has ten or more counts. The chain combines TRBV7-2 with TRBJ1-5; D uncertain. V was pared by 2 bases and J by 1 base, with 3 bases between. The CDR3 is 13 residues long. Germline CDR1 reads SGHTA; CDR2 reads FQGNSA. In nucleotides, the CDR3 is TGTGCCAGCAGCTTATGGAGCAATCAGCCCCAGCATTTT. Translated: CASSLWSNQPQHF.

V is TRBV20-1 and J is TRBJ1-1; D may be TRBD1 (6 bases). In germline, CDR1 is DFQATT, CDR2 SNEGSKA (reference sequence). The CDR3 is made up of 12 amino acids. Deletions cut 8 bases from V and 2 bases from J, with 12 bases between. CDR3 in DNA: TGCAGTTGGGCGGGACATAACACTGAAGCTTTCTTT. As protein: CSWAGHNTEAFF.

This clonotype appeared many times. This chain links TRBV20-1 with TRBJ2-7; the match to TRBD2 covers 7 bases. The length of the CDR3 is 14 residues. V shed 6 bases and J 4 bases; nucleotides not matched to a gene: 12. CDR1 is DFQATT, CDR2 SNEGSKA, per germline (reference sequence). The CDR3 nucleotides are TGCAGTGCAGGATGGGAGGGGACCTATTACGAGCAGTACTTC. It codes for CSAGWEGTYYEQYF.